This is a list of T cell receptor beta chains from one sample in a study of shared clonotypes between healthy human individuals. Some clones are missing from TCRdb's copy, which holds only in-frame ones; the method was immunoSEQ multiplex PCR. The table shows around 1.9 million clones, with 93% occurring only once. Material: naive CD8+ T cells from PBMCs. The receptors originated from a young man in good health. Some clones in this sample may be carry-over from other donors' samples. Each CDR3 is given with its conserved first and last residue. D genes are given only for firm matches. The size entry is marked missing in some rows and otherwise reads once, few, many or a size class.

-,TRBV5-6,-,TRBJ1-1,CASSFRGMNTEAFF,TGTGCCAGCAGCTTCAGGGGAATGAACACTGAAGCTTTCTTT
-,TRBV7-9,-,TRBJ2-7,CASPVGGGEQYF,TGTGCCAGCCCCGTCGGGGGAGGCGAGCAGTACTTC
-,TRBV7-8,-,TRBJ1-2,CASSLSTDHTYGYTF,TGTGCCAGCAGCCTAAGTACAGACCACACCTATGGCTACACCTTC
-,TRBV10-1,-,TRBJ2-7,CASSAGTSAYEQYF,TGCGCCAGCAGTGCCGGGACTTCCGCCTACGAGCAGTACTTC
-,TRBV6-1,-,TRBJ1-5,CASSGVWPMEPQHF,TGTGCCAGCAGTGGGGTTTGGCCCATGGAGCCCCAGCATTTT
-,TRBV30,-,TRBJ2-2,CAWREPDTRGGELFF,TGTGCCTGGAGAGAACCAGACACGAGGGGCGGGGAGCTGTTTTTT
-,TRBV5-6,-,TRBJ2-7,CASSLVGDSYEQYF,TGTGCCAGCAGCTTGGTAGGCGACTCCTACGAGCAGTACTTC
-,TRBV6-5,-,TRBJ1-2,CASSYQASGYGGYTF,TGTGCCAGCAGTTACCAGGCCAGCGGATATGGTGGCTACACCTTC
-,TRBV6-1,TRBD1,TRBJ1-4,CASSEISGGGGREHEKLFF,TGTGCCAGCAGTGAAATATCGGGAGGGGGCGGACGGGAACATGAAAAACTGTTTTTT
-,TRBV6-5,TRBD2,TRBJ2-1,CASSYSSTSGMYEQFF,TGTGCCAGCAGTTACTCTTCGACTAGCGGGATGTATGAGCAGTTCTTC
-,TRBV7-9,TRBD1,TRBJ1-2,CASSFGQDYTF,TGTGCCAGCAGCTTCGGACAGGACTACACCTTC
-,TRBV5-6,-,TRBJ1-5,CASSLDGGNQPQHF,TGTGCCAGCAGCTTAGACGGGGGCAATCAGCCCCAGCATTTT
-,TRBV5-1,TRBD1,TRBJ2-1,CASSPGQGRGDEQFF,TGCGCCAGCAGCCCGGGACAGGGACGAGGGGATGAGCAGTTCTTC
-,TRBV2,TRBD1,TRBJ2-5,CASSSGTGERGWETQYF,TGTGCCAGCAGCTCCGGGACAGGGGAGAGGGGCTGGGAGACCCAGTACTTC
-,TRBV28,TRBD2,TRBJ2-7,CASSLRDYIYEQYF,TGTGCCAGCAGCCTCCGGGACTACATCTACGAGCAGTACTTC
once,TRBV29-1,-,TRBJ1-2,CSVLGEEVNGYTF,TGCAGCGTTTTAGGGGAAGAAGTCAATGGCTACACCTTC
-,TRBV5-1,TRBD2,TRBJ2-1,CASSKGTSGSVEQFF,TGCGCCAGCAGCAAAGGGACTAGCGGGTCGGTTGAGCAGTTCTTC
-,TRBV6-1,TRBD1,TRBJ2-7,CASSDTGGDEQYF,TGTGCCAGCAGTGATACAGGGGGCGACGAGCAGTACTTC
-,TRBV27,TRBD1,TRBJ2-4,CASSLRDREGYVIQYF,TGTGCCAGCAGTTTACGGGACAGGGAAGGGTACGTCATTCAGTACTTC
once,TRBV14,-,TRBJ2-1,CASSHYLSRDEQFF,TGTGCCAGCAGCCACTATCTAAGTAGGGATGAGCAGTTCTTC
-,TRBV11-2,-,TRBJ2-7,CASSFGSYYEQYF,TGTGCCAGCAGCTTCGGTAGCTACTACGAGCAGTACTTC
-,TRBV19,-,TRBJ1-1,CASIPSGNTEAFF,TGTGCCAGTATCCCTAGCGGGAACACTGAAGCTTTCTTT
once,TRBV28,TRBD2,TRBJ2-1,CASSPRGREGNEQFF,TGTGCCAGCAGTCCCCGCGGGCGGGAGGGGAATGAGCAGTTCTTC
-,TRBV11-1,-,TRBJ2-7,CASSPWGLEGYDEQYF,TGTGCCAGCAGCCCGTGGGGACTGGAAGGGTACGACGAGCAGTACTTC
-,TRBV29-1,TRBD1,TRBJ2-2,CSVDRGLTGELFF,TGCAGCGTTGACAGGGGGCTTACCGGGGAGCTGTTTTTT
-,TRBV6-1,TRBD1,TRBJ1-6,CASSAGTGNSPLHF,TGTGCCAGCAGTGCCGGGACAGGCAATTCACCCCTCCACTTT
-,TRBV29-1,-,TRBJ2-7,CSVVHNYEQYF,TGCAGCGTTGTCCACAACTACGAGCAGTACTTC
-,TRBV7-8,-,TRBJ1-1,CASGTGRDTEAFF,TGTGCCTCGGGGACGGGGCGTGACACTGAAGCTTTCTTT
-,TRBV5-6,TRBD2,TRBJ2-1,CASSLAGGLEFF,TGTGCCAGCAGCTTAGCGGGAGGTCTCGAGTTCTTC
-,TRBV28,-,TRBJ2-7,CASSSRTGHTAYEQYF,TGTGCCAGCAGTTCTCGTACGGGACACACCGCCTACGAGCAGTACTTC
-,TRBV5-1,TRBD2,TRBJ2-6,CASSLSRTSGSFSGANVLTF,TGCGCCAGCAGCTTGTCACGGACTAGCGGGAGCTTCTCTGGGGCCAACGTCCTGACTTTC
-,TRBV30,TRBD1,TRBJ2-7,CAWGDSVLEQYF,TGTGCCTGGGGGGACAGCGTCCTGGAGCAGTACTTC
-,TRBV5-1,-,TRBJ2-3,CASSLARKSGDKVKGTQYF,TGCGCCAGCAGCTTGGCCAGAAAATCCGGGGACAAGGTGAAGGGAACGCAGTATTTT
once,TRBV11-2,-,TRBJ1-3,CASSLFGRWGGNTIYF,TGTGCCAGCAGCTTATTCGGCAGGTGGGGAGGAAACACCATATATTTT
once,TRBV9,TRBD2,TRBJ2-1,CASSVGTSGAYNEQFF,TGTGCCAGCAGCGTAGGTACTAGCGGGGCCTACAATGAGCAGTTCTTC
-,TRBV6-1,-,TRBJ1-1,CASSEYVRNRDQGFF,TGTGCCAGCAGTGAATACGTAAGGAATAGGGACCAGGGTTTCTTT
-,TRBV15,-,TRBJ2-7,CATSTQSYEQYF,TGTGCCACCAGCACACAGTCCTACGAGCAGTACTTC
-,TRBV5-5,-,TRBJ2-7,CASSLEGSSYEQYF,TGTGCCAGCAGCCTGGAGGGGAGCTCCTACGAGCAGTACTTC
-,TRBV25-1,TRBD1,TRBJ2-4,CASSGDRLHF,TGTGCCAGCAGTGGGGACAGGCTCCACTTC
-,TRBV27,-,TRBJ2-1,CASSPRAALGNEQFF,TGTGCCAGCAGTCCGAGGGCCGCGTTGGGGAATGAGCAGTTCTTC
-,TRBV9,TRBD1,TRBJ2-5,CASSERSGQVKETQYF,TGTGCCAGCAGCGAGCGATCGGGACAGGTCAAAGAGACCCAGTACTTC
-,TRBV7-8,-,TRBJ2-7,CASSSQWTYEQYF,TGTGCCAGCAGCTCTCAGTGGACCTACGAGCAGTACTTC
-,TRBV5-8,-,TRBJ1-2,CASSLALRYGYTF,TGTGCCAGCAGCTTGGCACTCCGCTATGGCTACACCTTC
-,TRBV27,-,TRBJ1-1,CASSFGPWPGDTEAFF,TGTGCCAGCAGTTTCGGCCCCTGGCCGGGGGACACTGAAGCTTTCTTT
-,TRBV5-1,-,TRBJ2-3,CASSLTGTAATDTQYF,TGCGCCAGCAGCTTAACCGGGACGGCAGCCACAGATACGCAGTATTTT
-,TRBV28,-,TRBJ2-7,CASSLMGGYEQYF,TGTGCCAGCAGTTTGATGGGGGGCTACGAGCAGTACTTC
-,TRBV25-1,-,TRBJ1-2,CASRGIRGRDYGYTF,TGTGCCAGCAGGGGAATCCGAGGGAGGGACTATGGCTACACCTTC
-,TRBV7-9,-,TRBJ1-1,CASSSREGPDTEAFF,TGTGCCAGCAGCTCAAGAGAGGGACCAGACACTGAAGCTTTCTTT
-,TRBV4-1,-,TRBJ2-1,CASSQKGRSSYNEQFF,TGCGCCAGCAGCCAAAAAGGACGGAGCTCCTACAATGAGCAGTTCTTC
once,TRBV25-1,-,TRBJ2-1,CASSVGVLWVEQFF,TGTGCCAGCAGTGTAGGGGTCCTATGGGTTGAGCAGTTCTTC
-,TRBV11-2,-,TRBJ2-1,CASSLGTPFNEQFF,TGTGCCAGCAGCTTAGGGACACCTTTTAATGAGCAGTTCTTC
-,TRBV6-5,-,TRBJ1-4,CASSYIGARVEKLFF,TGTGCCAGCAGTTACATCGGGGCGAGGGTTGAAAAACTGTTTTTT
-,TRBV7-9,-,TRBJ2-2,CASCPNTGELFF,TGTGCCAGCTGTCCGAACACCGGGGAGCTGTTTTTT
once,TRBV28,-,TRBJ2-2,CASSYDGNTGELFF,TGTGCCAGCAGTTATGACGGAAACACCGGGGAGCTGTTTTTT
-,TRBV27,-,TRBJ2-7,CASSFGLAYEQYF,TGTGCCAGCAGTTTCGGGCTAGCTTACGAGCAGTACTTC
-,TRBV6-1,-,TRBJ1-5,CASSSGLNQPQHF,TGTGCCAGCAGTTCGGGGTTGAATCAGCCCCAGCATTTT
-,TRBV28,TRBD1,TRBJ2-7,CASRTVTGGSEQYF,TGTGCCAGCAGGACCGTTACAGGGGGCAGCGAGCAGTACTTC
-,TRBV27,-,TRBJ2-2,CASSLHTGELFF,TGTGCCAGCAGTTTGCACACCGGGGAGCTGTTTTTT
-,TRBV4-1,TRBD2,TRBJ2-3,CASSLWEGDTQYF,TGCGCCAGCAGCCTGTGGGAGGGAGATACGCAGTATTTT
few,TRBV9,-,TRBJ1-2,CASSVSEGDGYTF,TGTGCCAGCAGCGTGAGTGAAGGGGATGGCTACACCTTC